This TCR beta chain appears in the sequencing data of a study of human T cells and chemical hapten exposure. On the study more broadly: DPC at 2% was the sensitizing agent, placed on around 2 cm by around 2 cm of upper inner arm skin. Diphenylcyclopropenone doses were given weekly to the scalps of patients across the approximately 24-week study. Upper back patch tests used 0.01% DPC, scored after 6 days.

Specified time point: patch test 2, 6 weeks after DPC sensitization. Treatment noted: therapeutic diphenylcyclopropenone sensitization with weekly scalp DPC. This clonotype has a handful of counts. Single cDNA molecules in the library carried unique molecular identifiers attached during preparation. TCRdb reanalysed the RACE reads using MiXCR and keeps one entry per CDR3 protein. The repertoire holds under 90,000 distinct CDR3 sequences, with about 9% as singletons. The source of this sequence is a woman aged 50 to 60 with alopecia areata. Some clones in this sample may be carry-over from other donors' samples. The sample consisted of whole blood, taken in connection with sensitization to the hapten diphenylcyclopropenone (DPC).

For the CDR3, the DNA is TGCGCCAGCAGCTTGGCCGGGACGACTAATTCACCCCTCCACTTT. Translation gives CASSLAGTTNSPLHF. The chain uses TRBV5-1 and TRBJ1-6; D might be TRBD1 (5 bases). Germline V gene data show CDR1 as SGHRS and CDR2 as YFSETQ. The V and J ends lost 0 bases and 6 bases respectively, with 10 bases between them. CDR3 length equals 15 residues. The full variable domain, in which reference TRBV5-1 and TRBJ1-6 provide the parts outside the CDR3, is KAGVTQTPRYLIKTRGQQVTLSCSPISGHRSVSWYQQTPGQGLQFLFEYFSETQRNKGNFPGRFSGRQFSNSRSEMNVSTLELGDSALYLCASSLAGTTNSPLHFGNGTRLTVT.